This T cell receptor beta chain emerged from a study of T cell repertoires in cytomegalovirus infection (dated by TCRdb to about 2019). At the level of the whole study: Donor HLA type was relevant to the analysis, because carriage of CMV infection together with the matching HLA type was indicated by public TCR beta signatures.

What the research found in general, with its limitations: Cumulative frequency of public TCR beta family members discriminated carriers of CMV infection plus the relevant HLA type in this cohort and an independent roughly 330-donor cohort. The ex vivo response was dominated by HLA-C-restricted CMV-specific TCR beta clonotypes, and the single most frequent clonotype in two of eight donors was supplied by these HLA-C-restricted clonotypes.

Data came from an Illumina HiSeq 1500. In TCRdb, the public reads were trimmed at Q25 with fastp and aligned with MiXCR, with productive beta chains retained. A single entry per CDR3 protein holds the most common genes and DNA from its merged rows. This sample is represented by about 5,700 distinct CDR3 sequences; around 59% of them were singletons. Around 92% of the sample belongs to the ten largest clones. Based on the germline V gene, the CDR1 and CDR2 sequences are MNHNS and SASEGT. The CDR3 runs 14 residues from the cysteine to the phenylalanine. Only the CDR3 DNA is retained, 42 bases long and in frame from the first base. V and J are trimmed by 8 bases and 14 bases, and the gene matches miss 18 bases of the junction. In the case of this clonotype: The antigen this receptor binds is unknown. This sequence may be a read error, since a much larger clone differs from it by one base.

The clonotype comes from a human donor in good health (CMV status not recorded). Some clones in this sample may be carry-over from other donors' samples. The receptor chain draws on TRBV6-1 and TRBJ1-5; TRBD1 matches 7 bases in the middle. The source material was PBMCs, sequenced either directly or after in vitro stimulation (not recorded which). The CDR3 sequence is CASGMGQKNHPKHF. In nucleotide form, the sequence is TGTGCCAGCGGAATGGGACAGAAGAATCATCCCAAGCATTTT.